These 17 T cell receptor beta chains were sequenced from one sample in a study of PD-L1 blockade in urothelial cancer. Clones were read by immunoSEQ multiplex PCR, and TCRdb kept only the in-frame ones, dropping some. Altogether roughly 74,000 clones are present, roughly 87% being singletons, with the ten largest covering 4.5% to 7%. The sample was PBMCs, taken around atezolizumab (anti-PD-L1) treatment. These TCRs come from a woman in her sixties or seventies with urothelial cancer.

CDR3 nucleotides: TGTGCCAGTAGATTCCGACAGGGAGGCTCCGGCAATCAGCCCCAGCATTTT. Protein: CASRFRQGGSGNQPQHF. The chain uses TRBV19 and TRBJ1-5, with 7 bases identical to TRBD1. Germline trimming cut 6 bases from V and 2 bases from J; bases unmatched to any gene: 13. CDR3 size: 17 residues. Germline CDR1 reads LNHDA; CDR2 reads SQIVND (reference sequence).

The chain links TRBV11-2 to TRBJ1-6; 7 nucleotides match TRBD1. This CDR3 has 15 amino acids. CDR1 and CDR2 (germline): SGHAT, FQNNGV. After removal of 3 bases from V and 6 bases from J, the junction contained 5 bases not matched to a gene. CDR3 nucleotides: TGTGCCAGCAGCTTTACCGACAGGGCTAATTCACCCCTCCACTTT. This gives the protein CASSFTDRANSPLHF.

The rearrangement uses TRBV11-2 and TRBJ2-5; 8 bases line up with TRBD2. The CDR3 is 15 amino acids. With 4 bases clipped from V and 1 base from J, the junction kept 5 bases outside the gene matches. CDR1 is SGHAT and CDR2 is FQNNGV in the germline V gene. This CDR3 reads CASSSGLEIQETQYF. Here the CDR3 DNA reads TGTGCCAGCAGCTCGGGACTAGAAATCCAAGAGACCCAGTACTTC. The complete variable domain, with remaining parts taken from reference TRBV11-2 and TRBJ2-5, reads EAGVAQSPRYKIIEKRQSVAFWCNPISGHATLYWYQQILGQGPKLLIQFQNNGVVDDSQLPKDRFSAERLKGVDSTLKIQPAKLEDSAVYLCASSSGLEIQETQYFGPGTRLLVL.

CDR3: CASSLDRGQGTEAFF. DNA for the CDR3: TGTGCCAGCTCACTGGACAGGGGGCAGGGCACTGAAGCTTTCTTT. This chain uses TRBV18 with TRBJ1-1; 11 bases fit TRBD1. The CDR3 is made up of 15 amino acids. The trim removed 4 bases at V and 4 bases at J, leaving 5 bases unmatched. Germline CDR1 and CDR2: KGHSH and LQKENI.

CDR3 coding DNA: TGTGCCAGCAGTTTAAGGGGTGTAGGCACCGGGGAGCTGTTTTTT. Translation: CASSLRGVGTGELFF. V and J are TRBV27 and TRBJ2-2, with D perhaps TRBD1 (5 bases). V lost 2 bases and J lost 4, with 11 bases in between. This CDR3 has 15 residues. Germline-derived CDR1 and CDR2 are MNHEY and SMNVEV (reference sequence).

The chain combines TRBV29-1 with TRBJ2-3; TRBD2 matches at 13 bases. V was clipped by 8 bases and J by 0 bases; unmatched bases: 8. CDR3 length: 16 residues. The germline gives CDR1 SQVTM, CDR2 ANQGSEA. The CDR3 bases are TGCAGCCTTTCCGGGACTAGCGGGGTTAGCACAGATACGCAGTATTTT. Its protein is CSLSGTSGVSTDTQYF.

The chain has TRBV5-1 and TRBJ2-2; 9 bases are a match to TRBD2. This CDR3 has 17 residues. Germline CDR1 reads SGHRS; CDR2 reads YFSETQ. V shed 0 bases and J 4 bases; nucleotides not matched to a gene: 7. CDR3 DNA: TGCGCCAGCAGCTTGGAGTTTGTGACTAGCGGCACCGGGGAGCTGTTTTTT. Amino acids: CASSLEFVTSGTGELFF.

The rearrangement links TRBV19 to TRBJ1-2; possibly TRBD1 for D (5 bases). CDR1 is LNHDA and CDR2 is SQIVND in the germline V gene (reference sequence). Trimming took 3 bases from V and 8 from J, leaving 13 bases between them. The CDR3 extends over 13 amino acids. This chain's CDR3 is CASSIIREGGYTF. DNA for the CDR3: TGTGCCAGTAGTATTATCAGGGAAGGCGGCTACACCTTC.

The J gene is TRBJ2-7, the V gene TRBV28; 7 nucleotides agree with TRBD1. Trimming at V came to 5 bases and at J to 6 bases, leaving 16 bases not matched to a gene. The CDR3 length is 16 residues. In germline, CDR1 is MDHEN, CDR2 SYDVKM. Here the CDR3 reads CASSPLWGQGVREQYF. The CDR3 DNA reads TGTGCCAGCAGTCCGCTTTGGGGCCAGGGGGTCCGCGAGCAGTACTTC.

This chain links TRBV10-3 with TRBJ2-1; 13 bases are a match to TRBD2. Losses at the gene ends were 6 bases for V and 8 bases for J; bases not matched to a gene: 4. Germline values: CDR1 ENHRY, CDR2 SYGVKD. CDR3 size: 14 residues. CDR3 sequence: CAIRGTSGNDEQFF. CDR3 nucleotide sequence: TGTGCCATCAGGGGGACTAGCGGGAATGATGAGCAGTTCTTC.

The chain uses TRBV7-8 and TRBJ2-7; a weak D match, TRBD1 (5 bases). CDR3 length: 16 amino acids. The V and J ends lost 1 base and 2 bases respectively, with 15 bases between them. Germline values: CDR1 SGHVS, CDR2 FQNEAQ. CDR3 loop: CASSLGLWQGPYEQYF. The CDR3 region has the DNA TGTGCCAGCAGCTTAGGCTTGTGGCAGGGCCCCTACGAGCAGTACTTC.

The chain recombines TRBV29-1 with TRBJ1-1; tentative D call: TRBD1 (5 bases). The ends were cut back, 8 bases at V and 4 bases at J, with 17 bases in the middle. The CDR3 covers 13 residues. Germline lookup yields CDR1 SQVTM and CDR2 ANQGSEA. CDR3 DNA sequence: TGCAGCTCCATCTGGAGTGGGGCCACTGAAGCTTTCTTT. Translated, it gives CSSIWSGATEAFF.

This rearrangement joins TRBV5-1 to TRBJ2-7; 9 positions agree with TRBD2. Germline-derived CDR1 and CDR2 are SGHRS and YFSETQ. The trim removed 2 bases at V and 5 bases at J, leaving 8 bases unmatched. The CDR3 length is 15 residues. The CDR3 region is CASSLSAGGPDEQYF. In nucleotides, the CDR3 is TGCGCCAGCAGCTTATCTGCGGGAGGGCCCGACGAGCAGTACTTC.

The chain uses TRBV5-5 and TRBJ2-1; the D gene is possibly TRBD1 (6 bases). The CDR3 covers 14 residues. V lost 6 bases and J lost 5, with 15 bases in between. CDR1 and CDR2 (germline): SGHKS, YYEKEE (reference sequence). The CDR3 DNA is TGTGCCAGCACCTTAGAGGGACACAACAATGAGCAGTTCTTC. Amino acid sequence: CASTLEGHNNEQFF.

The gene calls are TRBV7-9 and TRBJ2-3, with D possibly being TRBD2 (6 bases). CDR1 is SEHNR, CDR2 FQNEAQ, per germline (reference sequence). The CDR3 spans 17 residues. Trimming took off 7 bases at V and 0 bases at J, with 20 bases between the two ends. The CDR3 loop is CASNIYVGGISTDTQYF. The DNA of the CDR3 is TGTGCCAGCAACATCTACGTCGGGGGTATTAGCACAGATACGCAGTATTTT.

This rearrangement joins TRBV7-2 to TRBJ1-3, with a weak D call TRBD1 (6 bases). In germline, CDR1 is SGHTA, CDR2 FQGNSA. The V and J ends lost 3 bases and 3 bases respectively, with 18 bases between them. This CDR3 has 17 residues. CDR3 DNA: TGTGCCAGCAGCTTTAAACCTTGGACAGACCTTGGAAACACCATATATTTT. Amino acid sequence: CASSFKPWTDLGNTIYF.

The CDR3 spells CASSTDRNYGYTF. CDR3 coding DNA: TGTGCCAGCAGTACGGACAGGAACTATGGCTACACCTTC. The genes are TRBV6-6 and TRBJ1-2; 7 nucleotides line up with TRBD1. This CDR3 is built from 13 residues. The V segment lost 5 bases and the J segment 2 bases; nucleotides outside the gene matches: 2. Germline CDR1 and CDR2: MNHNY and SVGAGI (reference sequence).